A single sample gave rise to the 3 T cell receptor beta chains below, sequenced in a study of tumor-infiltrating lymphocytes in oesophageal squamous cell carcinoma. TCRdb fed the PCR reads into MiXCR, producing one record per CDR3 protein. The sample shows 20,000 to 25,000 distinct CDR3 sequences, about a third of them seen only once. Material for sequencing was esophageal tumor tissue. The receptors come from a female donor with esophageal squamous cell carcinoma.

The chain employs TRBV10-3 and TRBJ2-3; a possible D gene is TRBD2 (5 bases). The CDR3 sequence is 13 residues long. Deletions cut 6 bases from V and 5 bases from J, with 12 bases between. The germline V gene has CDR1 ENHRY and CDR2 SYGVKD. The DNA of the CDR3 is TGTGCCATCAGATCGGACTTGGGAGATACGCAGTATTTT. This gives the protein CAIRSDLGDTQYF.

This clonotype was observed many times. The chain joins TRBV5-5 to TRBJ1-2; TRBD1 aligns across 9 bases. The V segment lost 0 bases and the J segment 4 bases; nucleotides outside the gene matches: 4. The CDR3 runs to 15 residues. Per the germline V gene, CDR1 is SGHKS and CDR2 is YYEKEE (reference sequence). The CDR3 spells CASSLAQGATYGYTF. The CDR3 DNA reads TGTGCCAGCAGCTTGGCACAGGGGGCGACCTATGGCTACACCTTC.

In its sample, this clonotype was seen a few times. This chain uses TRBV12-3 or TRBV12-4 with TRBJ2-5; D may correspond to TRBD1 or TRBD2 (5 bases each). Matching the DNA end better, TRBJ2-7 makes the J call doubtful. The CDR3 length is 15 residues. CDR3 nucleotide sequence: TGTGCCAGCAGTAACCTCCGGGACGGGACCTACGAGCAGTACTTC. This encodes CASSNLRDGTYEQYF.